This T cell receptor (beta chain) appears in the sequencing data of a study of CD39 and CD103 CD8 tumor-infiltrating T cells (dated by TCRdb to the late 2010s). In terms of the full investigation: An HPV-positive HNSCC, an HPV-negative HNSCC, an ovarian cancer and a melanoma patient were represented in the repertoire comparisons shown. Deep sequencing of TCRbeta CDR3 was used to compare the repertoires of CD8 TIL subsets, defined by CD103 and CD39, with those of peripheral memory CD8 T cells. What the study reported, not specific to this receptor: Clonotypes from DN TILs largely overlapped with peripheral memory CD8 repertoires, while clonotypes from DP TILs were only rarely found in blood or uninvolved lymph node. DP CD8 TILs appeared more oligoclonal than DN and SP CD8 TILs and blood memory CD8 T cells, with top 30 clonotypes covering roughly 56-90%.

At the time samples were collected, the patients were not on therapy, although their prior treatments varied from chemotherapy, radiotherapy, surgery and immunotherapy to none at all. Thawed cells were enriched for T lymphocytes with a negative-selection kit, adding EpCAM beads for tumor-infiltrating lymphocytes. CD8+CD4-CD45RA- cells were sorted as memory CD8 T cells irrespective of CCR7 expression. Before analysis, peripheral blood mononuclear cells were separated on a Ficoll-Paque PLUS gradient and then cryopreserved. On a FACSAria II, each population was sorted to 99% purity, and the resulting cell pellets were frozen for TCR sequencing with no culture step. For each subset, between about 8,500 and 110,000 sorted cells were used for genomic DNA extraction with the DNeasy Blood and Tissue Kit. The immunoSEQ service sequenced and mapped the TCRbeta V-J or V-D-J regions, with each sample reaching coverage above 8x. Per the original workflow: The analysis included only productive rearrangements exported from the immunoSEQ Analyzer platform, and clonality was assessed using the 500 most abundant clones. Repertoire overlap between populations was quantified with the Morisita-Horn similarity index and the Jaccard index. Morisita-Horn similarity between CD8 T-cell subset TCR repertoires was measured in a handful of cancer patients. In TCRdb, the immuneACCESS table is reduced to in-frame sequences with V and J assigned. These tables do not hold every clone; where another copy was compared, an unresolved V gene accounts for under half, and the others remain unexplained. From that table come the V and J calls and clone size; the DNA was used to work out D and trimming. Recorded for this sample are thousands of clones; 50% to 75% of them occurred a single time. Jointly, the top ten make up almost 60% of the sample.

Concerning this clone: No cognate antigen has been identified for it. The record has no base qualities; no much larger clone is one base away.

At the junction V is shortened by 2 bases and J by 7 bases; bases outside the gene matches: 6. The CDR3 holds 16 amino acids from the cysteine to the phenylalanine. The entry retains the CDR3 DNA only, 48 bases that are in frame from base 1. The germline V gene provides CDR1 MDHEN and CDR2 SYDVKM. Source material: CD8+ T cells sorted from blood. Taken with the paper, the label for cell subset or site translates to: total memory CD8 T cells (CD45RA-CCR7+/-) from blood or uninvolved lymph node. The receptor was derived from a human donor with head and neck squamous cell carcinoma. The chain joins TRBV28 to TRBJ2-1; 12 of the junction bases match TRBD2. The sequenced DNA: TGTGCCAGCAGTTTAACCGGGACTAGCGGGTATAATGAGCAGTTCTTC. Its protein is CASSLTGTSGYNEQFF.